These 21 T cell receptor beta chains came from one sample sequenced in a study of cytomegalovirus exposure and HLA in healthy donors. Profiled with immunoSEQ multiplex PCR; TCRdb holds only in-frame clones, not every one. The repertoire holds about 130,000 clones, approximately 91% seen once, with 1.5% to 2.5% in the top ten. Sequenced input: PBMCs. The receptors were sampled from a woman in her late teens or twenties in good health and CMV-seronegative.

The CDR3: CASSLRLSRYEQYF. Here the CDR3 DNA reads TGTGCCAGCAGCTTGCGGCTGTCTAGATACGAGCAGTACTTC. The chain carries TRBV7-2 and TRBJ2-7; D is ambiguous. Germline loops: CDR1 SGHTA, CDR2 FQGNSA. Trimming shortened V by 3 bases and J by 4 bases, and 13 bases separated the two germline ends. The length of the CDR3 is 14 residues.

The chain has TRBV19 and TRBJ1-2; D is uncertain. CDR1 and CDR2 (germline): LNHDA, SQIVND (reference sequence). The CDR3 length is 13 residues. Trimming stripped 9 bases from V and 4 bases from J, with 15 bases between. Here the CDR3 reads CASRGEGPYGYTF. CDR3 DNA sequence: TGTGCCAGCCGGGGAGAGGGTCCCTATGGCTACACCTTC.

The gene calls are TRBV2 and TRBJ2-3; 8 bases match TRBD1. Germline CDR1 and CDR2: SNHLY and FYNNEI. Trimming at V came to 7 bases and at J to 4 bases, leaving 13 bases not matched to a gene. The CDR3 runs 16 residues. CDR3 region: CASTEQGGQGSDTQYF. The CDR3 DNA reads as TGTGCCAGCACCGAACAGGGGGGCCAAGGATCAGATACGCAGTATTTT. The variable domain in full, completed from reference TRBV2 and TRBJ2-3, reads EPEVTQTPSHQVTQMGQEVILRCVPISNHLYFYWYRQILGQKVEFLVSFYNNEISEKSEIFDDQFSVERPDGSNFTLKIRSTKLEDSAMYFCASTEQGGQGSDTQYFGPGTRLTVL.

The rearrangement joins TRBV19 to TRBJ2-7; 10 bases agree with TRBD1. Germline V gene sequence: CDR1 LNHDA, CDR2 SQIVND (reference sequence). The CDR3 runs 15 residues. J gave up 4 bases and V 5 bases, and 8 bases lay outside the gene matches. CDR3 sequence: CASSFWDRGRYEQYF. The DNA for the CDR3 is TGTGCCAGTAGTTTCTGGGACAGGGGTCGATACGAGCAGTACTTC.

J is TRBJ2-7 and V is TRBV11-2, with 9 bases identical to TRBD1. The trim removed 5 bases at V and 2 bases at J, leaving 7 bases unmatched. Germline CDR1 reads SGHAT; CDR2 reads FQNNGV. The CDR3 is 15 residues long. The CDR3 sequence: CASSIGTGLTYEQYF. The CDR3 DNA is TGTGCCAGCAGCATCGGGACAGGGTTAACCTACGAGCAGTACTTC.

The chain is built from TRBV14 and TRBJ1-2; maybe TRBD1 (6 bases). CDR1 is SGHDN, CDR2 FVKESK, per germline. V was trimmed by 4 bases and J by 6 bases, leaving 12 bases between them. The CDR3 loop spans 13 amino acids. CDR3 sequence reads: CASSLTRTDGYTF. The CDR3 bases are TGTGCCAGCAGCCTAACTAGGACAGATGGCTACACCTTC.

In this sample, this clone turned up once. J is TRBJ2-5 and V is TRBV4-1; 8 bases align to TRBD2. J gave up 3 bases and V 1 base, and 4 bases lay outside the gene matches. CDR3 length: 15 amino acids. From germline, CDR1 is MGHRA and CDR2 YSYEKL. The CDR3 reads CASSQVEAGEETQYF. The CDR3 DNA sequence: TGCGCCAGCAGCCAAGTTGAAGCGGGAGAAGAGACCCAGTACTTC.

This clone showed up just a few times. The CDR3 here is CAISESWTDSGNTIYF. DNA of the CDR3: TGTGCCATCAGTGAGTCCTGGACAGACTCAGGAAACACCATATATTTT. The chain joins TRBV10-3 to TRBJ1-3; D may be TRBD1 (6 bases). CDR1 ENHRY and CDR2 SYGVKD come from the germline V gene. This CDR3 is 16 amino acids long. Trimming cost V 0 bases and J 4 bases, with 13 bases left between them.

The rearrangement links TRBV30 to TRBJ2-7; D uncertain. The CDR3 sequence is 11 residues long. The V and J ends lost 4 bases and 10 bases respectively, with 14 bases between them. CDR1 GTSNPN and CDR2 SVGIG come from the germline V gene (reference sequence). The chain's CDR3 is CAWIRGGEQYF. The CDR3 nucleotides read TGTGCCTGGATAAGAGGCGGCGAACAGTACTTC.

This rearrangement joins TRBV7-9 to TRBJ2-7, with 7 bases aligning to TRBD2. This CDR3 region has 15 residues. V lost 3 bases, J lost 5 bases, and 10 bases stayed unmatched. CDR1 and CDR2 (germline): SEHNR, FQNEAQ (reference sequence). This CDR3 reads CASSLTGGLLDEQYF. The CDR3 coding sequence is TGTGCCAGCAGCTTGACGGGAGGATTACTCGACGAGCAGTACTTC.

This chain joins TRBV18 and TRBJ1-1, with D maybe TRBD1 (6 bases). Germline CDR1 reads KGHSH; CDR2 reads LQKENI. The CDR3 extends over 15 amino acids. Trimming removed 2 bases from V and 12 bases from J, with 22 bases in between. The CDR3 DNA reads TGTGCCAGCTCACCAAACAGGGTTTGGGGTGATATGACTTTCTTT. Encoded protein: CASSPNRVWGDMTFF.

The chain has TRBV27 and TRBJ2-1; D may be TRBD2 (6 bases). The germline CDR1 and CDR2 sequences are MNHEY and SMNVEV (reference sequence). The CDR3 loop spans 15 amino acids. V was shortened by 3 bases and J by 0 bases, with 9 bases between the two germline ends. The CDR3 DNA follows: TGTGCCAGCAGTTTGGCGGGAAGCTCCTACAATGAGCAGTTCTTC. It is translated as CASSLAGSSYNEQFF.

The chain recombines TRBV13 with TRBJ2-1; D perhaps matches TRBD2 (5 bases). Deletions cut 5 bases from V and 6 bases from J, with 17 bases between. This CDR3 comprises 15 residues. Germline V gene sequence: CDR1 PRHDT, CDR2 FYEKMQ (reference sequence). CDR3 in amino acids: CASSQDRDQVNEQFF. The CDR3 DNA is TGTGCCAGCAGCCAGGACCGGGATCAAGTCAATGAGCAGTTCTTC.

The rearrangement uses TRBV7-8 and TRBJ1-3; perhaps TRBD1 as D (5 bases). Between the trimmed V and J ends, which lost 5 bases and 0 bases, there was a span of 11 bases. Looked up from germline, CDR1 is SGHVS and CDR2 is FQNEAQ. The CDR3 length is 15 residues. This chain's CDR3 is CASSQAGGSGNTIYF. The DNA of the CDR3 is TGTGCCAGCAGCCAAGCGGGGGGCTCTGGAAACACCATATATTTT. The whole variable domain, filled in from reference TRBV7-8 and TRBJ1-3, reads GAGVSQSPRYKVAKRGQDVALRCDPISGHVSLFWYQQALGQGPEFLTYFQNEAQLDKSGLPSDRFFAERPEGSVSTLKIQRTQQEDSAVYLCASSQAGGSGNTIYFGEGSWLTVV.

J is TRBJ1-5 and V is TRBV19; 7 positions agree with TRBD1. Germline V gene lookup returns CDR1 LNHDA and CDR2 SQIVND (reference sequence). This CDR3 has 14 residues. Germline trimming cut 6 bases from V and 2 bases from J; bases unmatched to any gene: 4. This chain's CDR3 is CASRQGMGNQPQHF. The DNA for the CDR3 is TGTGCCAGTAGACAGGGGATGGGCAATCAGCCCCAGCATTTT.

A few counts support this clone. The chain employs TRBV5-1 and TRBJ2-7, with 9 bases that match TRBD2. The CDR3 covers 14 residues. Germline CDR1 reads SGHRS; CDR2 reads YFSETQ. J gave up 6 bases and V 4 bases, and 8 bases lay outside the gene matches. The CDR3 spells CASSVGLAPAEQYF. CDR3 bases: TGCGCCAGCAGCGTTGGACTAGCGCCGGCCGAGCAGTACTTC.

The chain combines TRBV9 with TRBJ2-7; TRBD2 matches at 8 bases. V trimming: 3 bases; J trimming: 5 bases; junction bases outside the gene matches: 7. The CDR3 runs 14 residues. CDR1 is SGDLS, CDR2 YYNGEE, per germline. In DNA, the CDR3 is TGTGCCAGCAGCGCCGGACTAGCTGTCCACGAGCAGTACTTC. Amino acid sequence: CASSAGLAVHEQYF.

In this sample, this clone turned up a few times. Written as DNA, the CDR3 is TGTGCCAGCAGCTTTAGGACAGGGAGGAATGGCTACACCTTC. This encodes CASSFRTGRNGYTF. The rearrangement joins TRBV11-3 to TRBJ1-2; 8 nucleotides line up with TRBD1. Trimming at V came to 3 bases and at J to 6 bases, leaving 6 bases not matched to a gene. The CDR3 is made up of 14 amino acids. Per germline, CDR1 SGHNT and CDR2 YENEEA.

The rearrangement links TRBV9 to TRBJ1-1; TRBD1 aligns across 9 bases. Germline CDR1 SGDLS, CDR2 YYNGEE. The CDR3 runs 14 residues. V was pared by 5 bases and J by 1 base, with 3 bases of the junction left unmatched. Here the CDR3 reads CASSGQGPNTEAFF. The CDR3 DNA reads TGTGCCAGCAGTGGACAGGGGCCGAACACTGAAGCTTTCTTT.

The chain uses TRBV29-1 and TRBJ1-1; TRBD1 is a possible D gene (5 bases). V lost 7 bases to trimming and J lost 3 bases, with 12 bases between them. From germline, CDR1 is SQVTM and CDR2 ANQGSEA. This CDR3 region has 12 residues. CDR3 coding DNA: TGCAGCGGAACTTGGGGGGACACTGAAGCTTTCTTT. This encodes CSGTWGDTEAFF.

The CDR3 spells CASSTLRDLAGGYGYTF. CDR3 nucleotides: TGTGCCAGTAGTACACTCCGGGATTTGGCAGGGGGCTATGGCTACACCTTC. The chain recombines TRBV19 with TRBJ1-2; 7 positions agree with TRBD1. The CDR3 is 17 amino acids. Germline V gene data show CDR1 as LNHDA and CDR2 as SQIVND (reference sequence). Trimming took 4 bases from V and 4 from J; bases not matched to a gene: 15.